A single sample gave rise to the 16 T cell receptor beta chains below, sequenced in a study of blood T cell repertoires in COVID-19. Repertoires were generated with immunoSEQ multiplex PCR, while TCRdb's copy carries only in-frame clones and drops some. The sample includes 86,000 or so clones, roughly 80% of them seen just once. Sequenced sample: peripheral blood. Receptors originate from a man in his 70s with acute or convalescent COVID-19.

The chain links TRBV4-2 to TRBJ2-6, with D possibly being TRBD1 (6 bases). CDR3 length equals 15 residues. Between the trimmed V and J ends, which lost 4 bases and 2 bases, there was a span of 9 bases. The germline V gene has CDR1 LGHNA and CDR2 YNFKEQ. In DNA form, the CDR3 reads TGTGCCAGCAGCCGCGACAGGACTGGGGCCAACGTCCTGACTTTC. It translates to CASSRDRTGANVLTF.

V gene TRBV9 combines with J gene TRBJ2-1, with TRBD2 identical over 14 bases. Germline V CDR1 and CDR2: SGDLS, YYNGEE. V lost 3 bases and J lost 9; bases outside the gene matches: 11. This CDR3 comprises 17 residues. The CDR3 spells CASSAGGLAGGRGEQFF. DNA of the CDR3: TGTGCCAGCAGCGCTGGAGGACTAGCGGGGGGAAGGGGTGAGCAGTTCTTC.

The chain links TRBV7-3 to TRBJ2-1; perhaps TRBD2 as D (7 bases). This CDR3 is built from 15 residues. Germline V gene data show CDR1 as SGHTA and CDR2 as FQGTGA. Trimming removed 5 bases at V and 7 bases at J, with 18 bases between. CDR3: CASSPWGGRGNEQFF. CDR3 DNA: TGTGCCAGCAGCCCCTGGGGGGGCCGGGGGAATGAGCAGTTCTTC.

V and J are TRBV2 and TRBJ1-4; D remains unclear. The CDR3 totals 13 residues. Germline lookup yields CDR1 SNHLY and CDR2 FYNNEI. Trimming shortened V by 4 bases and J by 8 bases, and 11 bases separated the two germline ends. As DNA, the CDR3 is TGTGCCAGCAGTGTTTTTCAGCGAGAAAAACTGTTTTTT. This codes for CASSVFQREKLFF.

This clone was observed a few times. The CDR3 bases are TGTGCCAGCAATGTAGGAGGTCAGCCCCAGCATTTT. Its translation: CASNVGGQPQHF. The chain joins TRBV6-6 to TRBJ1-5; unclear D gene. CDR3 length equals 12 residues. V was pared by 7 bases and J by 6 bases, with 10 bases between. CDR1 is MNHNY, CDR2 SVGAGI, per germline (reference sequence).

J is TRBJ1-6 and V is TRBV7-2; 9 positions match TRBD1. The CDR3 has 14 amino acids. CDR1 and CDR2 from the germline V gene are SGHTA and FQGNSA. Trimming removed 5 bases from V and 8 bases from J; junction bases left unmatched: 4. The CDR3 reads CASSPGQGYSPLHF. The CDR3 nucleotides are TGTGCCAGCAGCCCCGGACAGGGGTATTCACCCCTCCACTTT.

The chain combines TRBV7-2 with TRBJ1-5, with 8 bases lining up with TRBD1. Germline CDR1 is SGHTA and CDR2 is FQGNSA. This CDR3 comprises 16 residues. V lost 2 bases and J lost 3; bases outside the gene matches: 6. The CDR3 coding sequence is TGTGCCAGCAGCTTACCCCGGACAGGGCTCAATCAGCCCCAGCATTTT. Its protein product is CASSLPRTGLNQPQHF.

In this sample, this clone turned up a few times. This rearrangement joins TRBV7-6 to TRBJ2-7; TRBD1 is a possible D gene (5 bases). CDR3 length: 16 amino acids. The V end lost 1 base, the J end lost 2 bases, and 15 bases lay between the germline ends. CDR1 is SGHVS, CDR2 FNYEAQ, per germline. DNA for the CDR3: TGTGCCAGCAGCTTAGAGGCCAGGGAACATGCCTACGAGCAGTACTTC. It specifies CASSLEAREHAYEQYF.

The V gene is TRBV6-5, the J gene TRBJ1-5; no firm D call. V shed 2 bases and J shed 5 bases, with 13 bases lying between them. Germline V gene sequence: CDR1 MNHEY, CDR2 SVGAGI. This CDR3 region has 15 residues. The CDR3 region is CASSYKATRDQPQHF. For the CDR3, the DNA is TGTGCCAGCAGTTACAAGGCCACTAGGGATCAGCCCCAGCATTTT.

V and J are TRBV29-1 and TRBJ2-1, with TRBD2 identical over 9 bases. The CDR3 length is 14 residues. V trimming: 7 bases; J trimming: 5 bases; junction bases outside the gene matches: 9. CDR1 and CDR2 (germline): SQVTM, ANQGSEA. DNA of the CDR3: TGCAGCGGGACGGCGGGGGGGCGCCACAATGAGCAGTTCTTC. Protein: CSGTAGGRHNEQFF.

The V and J genes are TRBV5-6 and TRBJ1-3; no clear D gene. This CDR3 has 16 residues. Germline V gene data show CDR1 as SGHDT and CDR2 as YYEEEE. V shed 0 bases and J shed 6 bases, with 16 bases lying between them. The CDR3 coding sequence is TGTGCCAGCAGCTTGGCCGCGACCGCTCTAGAAAACACCATATATTTT. Translated: CASSLAATALENTIYF.

V is TRBV7-2 and J is TRBJ2-6, with 8 positions matching TRBD2. CDR3 length equals 19 residues. The germline gives CDR1 SGHTA, CDR2 FQGNSA. V dropped 2 bases and J dropped 0; count of bases not matched to a gene: 9. CDR3 nucleotides: TGTGCCAGCAGCTTATTCCCAATAGCGGGGTTCTCTGGGGCCAACGTCCTGACTTTC. Protein sequence: CASSLFPIAGFSGANVLTF.

For this clone: One end of the junction varies from germline; a read error may be responsible. The chain couples TRBV24-1 to TRBJ2-3, with 16 bases that match TRBD2. The CDR3 contains 17 residues. Germline CDR1 is KGHDR and CDR2 is SFDVKD. The CDR3, as DNA: TGTGCCACCGGTGGGGGCGGGACTAGCGGGGGGGCAGAGACGCAGTATTTT. Amino acids: CATGGGGTSGGAETQYF.

This rearrangement joins TRBV28 to TRBJ2-7; 9 positions agree with TRBD1. V shed 5 bases and J 4 bases; nucleotides not matched to a gene: 6. This CDR3 has 14 residues. CDR1 is MDHEN and CDR2 is SYDVKM in the germline V gene. CDR3 loop: CASSPRDRAYEQYV. The CDR3 region has the DNA TGTGCCAGCAGTCCCCGGGACAGGGCTTACGAGCAGTACGTC.

V is TRBV5-6 and J is TRBJ2-1; D may be TRBD1 (6 bases). This CDR3 is 14 amino acids long. CDR1 and CDR2 from the germline V gene are SGHDT and YYEEEE. Trimming took off 1 base at V and 9 bases at J, with 14 bases between the two ends. DNA of the CDR3: TGTGCCAGCAGCTTGCTGCAAGGCAGGGGTGAGCAGTTCTTC. Translating gives CASSLLQGRGEQFF. Combining the CDR3 with reference TRBV5-6 and TRBJ2-1 gives the whole variable domain DAGVTQSPTHLIKTRGQQVTLRCSPKSGHDTVSWYQQALGQGPQFIFQYYEEEERQRGNFPDRFSGHQFPNYSSELNVNALLLGDSALYLCASSLLQGRGEQFFGPGTRLTVL.

The rearrangement uses TRBV7-8 and TRBJ2-3; 9 positions agree with TRBD1. J was trimmed by 14 bases and V by 5 bases; bases with no gene match: 8. Germline assignment: CDR1 SGHVS and CDR2 FQNEAQ. CDR3 size: 12 residues. For the CDR3, the DNA is TGTGCCAGCAGCCAAAGGACAGGGGTTCTGTATTTT. This gives the protein CASSQRTGVLYF.